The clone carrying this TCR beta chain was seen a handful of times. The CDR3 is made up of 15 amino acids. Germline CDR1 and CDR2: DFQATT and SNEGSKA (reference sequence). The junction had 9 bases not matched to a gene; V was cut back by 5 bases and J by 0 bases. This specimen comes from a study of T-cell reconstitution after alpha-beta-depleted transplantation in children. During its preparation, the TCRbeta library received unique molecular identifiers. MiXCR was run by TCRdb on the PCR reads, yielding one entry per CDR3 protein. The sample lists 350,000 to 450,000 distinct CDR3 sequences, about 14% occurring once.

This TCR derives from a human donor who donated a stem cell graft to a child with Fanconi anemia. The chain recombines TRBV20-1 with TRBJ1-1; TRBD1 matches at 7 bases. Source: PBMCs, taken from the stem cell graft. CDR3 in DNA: TGCAGTGCTTTGAGGGGGCGGAGGGTGAACACTGAAGCTTTCTTT. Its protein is CSALRGRRVNTEAFF.